Below, 20 T cell receptor beta chains from the same sample are listed, as sequenced in a study of CXCR3-negative and CXCR3-positive naive CD8 T cells. Study-wide points: Naive CXCR3-positive cells had TRB CDR3s more hydrophobic than those of CXCR3-negative naive cells.

Via 5' RACE with UMI labels, TRB cDNA libraries were prepared. TCRdb reprocessed the 5' RACE reads; each CDR3 protein has one entry and no DNA is given. This sample's clone table lists some 150,000 distinct CDR3 sequences. Which antigens these TCRs recognize remains unknown. The sample comprised naive CXCR3+ CD8+ T cells from blood. Noted subset: CD45RO-CCR7+CD27+CD95- naive CD8+ T cells expressing CXCR3 (TNR3+). The receptors derive from a human donor in good health. Some clones in this sample may be carry-over from other donors' samples.

The chain links TRBV7-9 to TRBJ2-1; the TCRdb D gene call, TRBD2, has no DNA to confirm it. Germline V gene sequence: CDR1 SEHNR, CDR2 FQNEAQ (reference sequence). The CDR3 sequence is 15 residues long. The CDR3 region is CASSPTSGSGNEQFF.

The V gene is TRBV4-2, the J gene TRBJ1-1. Germline V gene lookup returns CDR1 LGHNA and CDR2 YNFKEQ. The CDR3 loop spans 15 amino acids. Here the CDR3 reads CASSQEFGENTEAFF.

The chain joins TRBV13 to TRBJ2-2; no DNA is available, so the TRBD1 call from TCRdb remains unchecked. Germline V CDR1 and CDR2: PRHDT, FYEKMQ (reference sequence). There are 15 residues in the CDR3. CDR3 sequence: CASSTRDRWNGELFF.

The V and J genes are TRBV28 and TRBJ2-3; checking the TCRdb D call of TRBD1 is not possible without DNA. Germline CDR1 reads MDHEN; CDR2 reads SYDVKM. The CDR3 spans 17 residues. CDR3 protein: CASSPTIGTGGPDTQYF.

The J gene is TRBJ2-5, the V gene TRBV7-9; the TCRdb D gene call, TRBD1, has no DNA to confirm it. The CDR3 totals 14 residues. Germline lookup yields CDR1 SEHNR and CDR2 FQNEAQ (reference sequence). This chain's CDR3 is CASTSGTGQETQYF.

The chain carries TRBV20-1 and TRBJ1-1; TCRdb picks TRBD1, but there is no DNA to check that call. The V gene's germline CDR1 is DFQATT and CDR2 SNEGSKA (reference sequence). The CDR3 is 11 residues long. This CDR3 is CSAGTIAEAFF.

The V gene is TRBV27, the J gene TRBJ2-1; TCRdb's D gene call, TRBD2, goes unchecked for lack of DNA. The CDR3 consists of 15 residues. Germline loops: CDR1 MNHEY, CDR2 SMNVEV (reference sequence). CDR3 amino acids: CASSSPTTSYNEQFF.

The J gene is TRBJ2-5, the V gene TRBV12-3 or TRBV12-4; the TCRdb D gene call, TRBD2, has no DNA to confirm it. This CDR3 has 15 residues. The CDR3 loop reads CASSSLAEVQETQYF.

The rearrangement links TRBV18 to TRBJ2-5. Germline V gives CDR1 KGHSH, CDR2 LQKENI. The CDR3 has 15 residues. CDR3: CASSPWAGFQETQYF.

The CDR3 sequence: CASSHGYEQFF. The V gene is TRBV28, the J gene TRBJ2-1. Germline CDR1 reads MDHEN; CDR2 reads SYDVKM. CDR3 length: 11 residues.

The rearrangement uses TRBV6-2 or TRBV6-3 and TRBJ1-2; TCRdb designates TRBD1, a call that cannot be tested without DNA. The CDR3 is 13 amino acids. In germline, CDR1 is MNHEY, CDR2 SVGEGT. This CDR3 reads CASTAAGEYGYTF.

J is TRBJ1-1 and V is TRBV20-1. Germline V gene sequence: CDR1 DFQATT, CDR2 SNEGSKA (reference sequence). The CDR3 has 15 residues. This chain's CDR3 is CSARDLEGPNTEAFF.

The chain employs TRBV7-9 and TRBJ1-1; TCRdb designates TRBD1, a call that cannot be tested without DNA. This CDR3 region has 15 residues. Germline CDR1 and CDR2: SEHNR and FQNEAQ (reference sequence). CDR3 amino acids: CASSPDPGQNTEAFF.

This sequence joins TRBV25-1 and TRBJ2-1; no DNA is available, so the TRBD1 call from TCRdb remains unchecked. The CDR3 runs to 18 residues. Germline lookup yields CDR1 MGHDK and CDR2 SYGVNS. This CDR3 is CASSEYFWRGMTYNEQFF.

The chain recombines TRBV4-3 with TRBJ2-7; as DNA is missing, the TRBD1 call by TCRdb cannot be tested. In germline, CDR1 is LGHNA, CDR2 YSLEER. The CDR3 extends over 15 amino acids. The CDR3 region is CASSQGSQGYYEQYF.

The chain uses TRBV7-2 and TRBJ2-7; TCRdb outputs TRBD2, but without DNA this stays unchecked. CDR3 length equals 14 residues. Germline CDR1 and CDR2: SGHTA and FQGNSA. The CDR3 is CASSLEGVENEQYF.

The rearrangement joins TRBV7-9 to TRBJ2-7; the D gene TCRdb calls, TRBD1, cannot be checked with no DNA. This CDR3 spans 14 amino acids. Germline values: CDR1 SEHNR, CDR2 FQNEAQ (reference sequence). The chain's CDR3 is CASSPWTAFYEQYF.

The genes are TRBV28 and TRBJ2-7; TCRdb proposes TRBD1, but this gene call is untestable without DNA. Germline CDR1 MDHEN, CDR2 SYDVKM. CDR3 length equals 16 residues. CDR3 loop: CASSSPFRDGSYEQYF.

The chain carries TRBV29-1 and TRBJ1-1; TCRdb's D gene call, TRBD1, goes unchecked for lack of DNA. CDR3 length equals 14 residues. The germline CDR1 and CDR2 sequences are SQVTM and ANQGSEA. The CDR3 sequence: CSAGQGVGGTEAFF.

The gene calls are TRBV5-5 and TRBJ2-7; TCRdb calls TRBD2, which cannot be checked without DNA. Germline CDR1 SGHKS, CDR2 YYEKEE (reference sequence). There are 13 residues in the CDR3. The CDR3: CASSLGRLVEQYF.